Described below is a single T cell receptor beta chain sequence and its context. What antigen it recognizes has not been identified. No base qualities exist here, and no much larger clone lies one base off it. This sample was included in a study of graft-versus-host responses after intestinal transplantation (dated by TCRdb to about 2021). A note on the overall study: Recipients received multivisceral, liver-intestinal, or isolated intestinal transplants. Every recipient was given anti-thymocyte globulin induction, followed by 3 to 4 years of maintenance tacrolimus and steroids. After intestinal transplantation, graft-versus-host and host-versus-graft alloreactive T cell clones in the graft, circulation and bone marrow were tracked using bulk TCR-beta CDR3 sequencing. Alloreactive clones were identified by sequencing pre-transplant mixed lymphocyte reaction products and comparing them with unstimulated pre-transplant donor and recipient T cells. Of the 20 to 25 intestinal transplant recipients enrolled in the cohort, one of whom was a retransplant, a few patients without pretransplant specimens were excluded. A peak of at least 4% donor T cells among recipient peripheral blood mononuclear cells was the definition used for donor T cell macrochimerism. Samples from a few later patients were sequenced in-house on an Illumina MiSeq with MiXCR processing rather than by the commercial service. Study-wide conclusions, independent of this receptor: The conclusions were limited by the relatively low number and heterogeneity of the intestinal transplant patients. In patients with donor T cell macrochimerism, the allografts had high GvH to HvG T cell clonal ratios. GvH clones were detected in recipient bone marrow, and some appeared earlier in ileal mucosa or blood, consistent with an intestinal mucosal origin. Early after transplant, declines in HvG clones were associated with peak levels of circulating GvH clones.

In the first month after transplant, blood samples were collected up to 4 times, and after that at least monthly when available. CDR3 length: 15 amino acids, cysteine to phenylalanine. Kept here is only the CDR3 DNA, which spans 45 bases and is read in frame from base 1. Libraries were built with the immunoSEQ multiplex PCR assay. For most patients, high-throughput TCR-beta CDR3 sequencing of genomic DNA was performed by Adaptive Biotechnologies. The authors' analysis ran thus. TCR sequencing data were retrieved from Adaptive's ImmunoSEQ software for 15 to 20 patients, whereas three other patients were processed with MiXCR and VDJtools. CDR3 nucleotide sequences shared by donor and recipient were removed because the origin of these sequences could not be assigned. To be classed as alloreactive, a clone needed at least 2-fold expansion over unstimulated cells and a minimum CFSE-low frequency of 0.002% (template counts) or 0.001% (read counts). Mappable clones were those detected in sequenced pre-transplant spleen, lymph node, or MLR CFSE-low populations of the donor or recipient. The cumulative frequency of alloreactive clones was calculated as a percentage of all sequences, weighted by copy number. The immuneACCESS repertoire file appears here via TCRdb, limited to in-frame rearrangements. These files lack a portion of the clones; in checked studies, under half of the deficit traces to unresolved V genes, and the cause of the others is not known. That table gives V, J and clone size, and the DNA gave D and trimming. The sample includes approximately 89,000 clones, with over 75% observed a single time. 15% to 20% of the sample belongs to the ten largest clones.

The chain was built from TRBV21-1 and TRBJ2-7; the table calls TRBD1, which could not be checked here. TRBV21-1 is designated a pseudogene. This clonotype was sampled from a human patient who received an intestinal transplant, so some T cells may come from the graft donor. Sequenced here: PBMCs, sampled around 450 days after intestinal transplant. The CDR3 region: CASTERQRSSYEQYF. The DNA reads TGTGCCAGCACCGAAAGACAGAGGAGCTCCTACGAGCAGTACTTC.